The source of this T cell receptor (beta chain) is a study of somatic mutations in cytotoxic T cells in rheumatoid arthritis (TCRdb year 2017). Regarding the study in general: Before any treatment started and right after they were diagnosed, patients gave peripheral blood samples (under 32 ml EDTA). Follow-up samples were collected after diagnosis while patients received immunosuppressive therapy such as methotrexate, hydroxychloroquine and sulfasalazine. Some V beta antibody-stained T-cell populations were flow-sorted on a FACSAria II or Sony SH800 at nearly 100% purity, and sorted V beta1+ cells also underwent TCRB sequencing. The study asked whether expanded CD8+ T-cell clones in newly diagnosed, untreated rheumatoid arthritis carry somatic mutations, and used TCRB deep sequencing to characterize clonality. A total of around 60 rheumatoid arthritis patients and 20 to 25 healthy controls underwent TCRB deep sequencing. Patients and controls did not essentially differ in median age, which was nearly identical between the groups.

Unmatched junction bases come to 6, with V trimmed by 4 bases and J by 1 base. The CDR3 spans 19 residues, from the cysteine through the phenylalanine. Just the 57-base CDR3 DNA is kept, in frame starting at base 1. Reading the germline V gene gives CDR1 SNHLY and CDR2 FYNNEI. On an AutoMACS, CD4+ and CD8+ cells were isolated via positive magnetic bead selection, and their purity was verified by flow cytometry. A TCR V beta antibody panel was used in flow cytometry to screen first for clonal expansions, which were then characterized by TCRB deep sequencing of sorted CD8+ fractions. Ficoll-Paque PLUS density gradient separation was used to isolate peripheral blood mononuclear cells. DNA from CD4-enriched, CD8-enriched or PBMC samples was extracted using Nucleospin Tissue or Tissue XS kits and then quantified on a Qubit 2.0 fluorometer. Sequencing of TCRB CDR3 was done on genomic DNA with the immunoSEQ assay. As for the authors' bioinformatics: Patient CD8+ clones larger than 1% were compared against published virus-specific TCRB sequences, and only a few matched. Analyses were restricted to productive TCRB rearrangements. Clonality was expressed as a Shannon entropy-based productive clonality index, with each clone defined by a unique TCRB CDR3 sequence. Repertoire overlap between two samples was calculated from the template counts of each clone relative to total templates per sample. V-gene usage from TCRB sequencing and V-gene usage measured by flow cytometry were correlated (Spearman r of approximately 0.66). Held by TCRdb, this immuneACCESS table contains in-frame sequences only and omits some clones. Under half of the omission traces to an unresolved V gene where checked; the cause of the rest is unknown. Clone size and the V and J calls come from that table; the DNA yielded D and trimming. The sample includes about 6,300 clones, with approximately 80% observed a single time. The biggest ten clones account for 30% of the sample.

Comments on this clone: Its antigen target is currently unknown. No per-base quality is available; no much larger clone lies one base away.

The full study reports these points: In about an eighth of the roughly 60 patients, more than 20% of CD8+ cells belonged to the largest CD8+ clone, while several identical CD8+ TCRB sequences were shared between blood and synovial fluid. CD8+ T-cell clonality in rheumatoid arthritis patients was not significantly different from that in age-matched healthy controls. It was unknown which antigens the expanded CD8+ clones targeted, and their absence from virus-specific databases did not exclude viral specificity. In patients, CD8+ clonality rose with age (Spearman r ~ 0.53), which was not the case in healthy controls. The finding that TRBV07 was slightly underrepresented in patients was left unadjusted for multiple comparisons.

Sequences were derived from CD8+ T cells sorted from blood, sampled at a follow-up visit. The sequence joins TRBV2 to TRBJ2-2, with 16 junctional bases fitting TRBD2. The clonotype was recovered from a woman aged 70-85 years with rheumatoid arthritis. The DNA sequence follows: TGTGCCAGCAGTGCAGTGGGACTAGCGGGGGGGCAGAACACCGGGGAGCTGTTTTTT. Its translation is CASSAVGLAGGQNTGELFF.